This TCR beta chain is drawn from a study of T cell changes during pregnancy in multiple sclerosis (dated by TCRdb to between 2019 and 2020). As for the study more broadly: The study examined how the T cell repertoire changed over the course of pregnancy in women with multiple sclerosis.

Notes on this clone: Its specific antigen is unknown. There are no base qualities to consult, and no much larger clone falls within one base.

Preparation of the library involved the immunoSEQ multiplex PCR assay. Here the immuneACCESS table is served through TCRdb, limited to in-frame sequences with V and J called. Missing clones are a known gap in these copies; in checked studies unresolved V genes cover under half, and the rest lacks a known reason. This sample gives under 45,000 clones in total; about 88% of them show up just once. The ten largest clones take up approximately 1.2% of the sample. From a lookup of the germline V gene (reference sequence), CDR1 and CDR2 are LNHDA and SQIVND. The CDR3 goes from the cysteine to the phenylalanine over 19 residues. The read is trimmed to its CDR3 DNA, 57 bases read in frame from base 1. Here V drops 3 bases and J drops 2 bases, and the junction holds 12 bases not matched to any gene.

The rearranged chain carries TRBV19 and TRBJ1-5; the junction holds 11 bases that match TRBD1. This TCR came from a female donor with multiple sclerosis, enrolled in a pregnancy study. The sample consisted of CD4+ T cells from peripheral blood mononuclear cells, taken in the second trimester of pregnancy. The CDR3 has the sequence CASSIRGTGGTDGNQPQHF. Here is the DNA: TGTGCCAGTAGTATTAGAGGGACAGGGGGGACTGACGGCAATCAGCCCCAGCATTTT.